The text below deals with one T cell receptor beta chain. Its antigen is still unknown. A single base separates this from a much larger clone, so it may be a read error. The CDR3 length is 13 residues. Germline V lookup: CDR1 SGHVS, CDR2 FNYEAQ. TCRdb analysed the reads with MiXCR anew, one entry per CDR3 protein. The sample holds about 530,000 distinct CDR3 sequences, about 26% seen once. This entry comes from a study of T cell repertoires in cytomegalovirus infection. Notes on the study in general: CMV-specific HLA-C-restricted TCR beta clonotypes dominated the ex vivo response.

Sample: PBMCs. The J gene is TRBJ1-5, the V gene TRBV7-6; D unclear. The clonotype originates from a human donor in good health (CMV status not recorded). Some clones in this sample may be carry-over from other donors' samples. Written as DNA, the CDR3 is TGTGCCAGCAGCCCCTCCGGGGAGCAGCCCCAGCGTTTT. Protein: CASSPSGEQPQRF.